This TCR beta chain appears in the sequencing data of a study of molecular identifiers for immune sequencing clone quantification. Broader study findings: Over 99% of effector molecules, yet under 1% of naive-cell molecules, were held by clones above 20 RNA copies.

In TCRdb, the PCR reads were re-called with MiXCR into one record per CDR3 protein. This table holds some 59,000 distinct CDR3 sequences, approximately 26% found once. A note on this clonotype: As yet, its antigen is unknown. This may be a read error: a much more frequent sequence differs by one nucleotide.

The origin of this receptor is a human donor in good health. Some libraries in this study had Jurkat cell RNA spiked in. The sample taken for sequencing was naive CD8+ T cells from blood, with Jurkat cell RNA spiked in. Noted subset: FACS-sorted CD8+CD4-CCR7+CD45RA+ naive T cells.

The CDR3 DNA is TGTGCCGCCCAGGGAGTGTTAATGGATACGCAGTATTTT. Amino acid sequence: CAAQGVLMDTQYF. This chain connects TRBV15 to TRBJ2-3; D is perhaps TRBD1 or TRBD2 (5 bases each). The V gene's germline CDR1 is LNHNV and CDR2 YYDKDF (reference sequence). V was trimmed by 11 bases and J by 6 bases, leaving 18 bases between them. The CDR3 has 13 residues.